This TCR beta chain comes out of a study of human T cells and chemical hapten exposure. Study in general: Patients, chiefly female, had alopecia areata, totalis or universalis. Across samples, TCR yields varied, mostly owing to small differences in pooled library volumes. Broader study findings: Those TCRs sitting above 1 in 1000 frequency stayed the same with DPC sensitization. Expanded TCRs created a significantly greater count of big CDR3 similarity clusters than controls did.

Deletions cut 2 bases from V and 7 bases from J, with 3 bases between. The CDR3 consists of 12 residues. The time point: patch test 2, 6 weeks after DPC sensitization. Treatment indicated: therapeutic diphenylcyclopropenone sensitization with weekly scalp DPC. This clonotype was observed many times. Its antigen is unknown. TCRdb re-called the RACE reads with MiXCR, one entry per CDR3 protein. The table has about 380,000 distinct CDR3 sequences, over 6% seen once. J is TRBJ1-6 and V is TRBV12-3 or TRBV12-4; D ambiguous. The sequences come from whole blood, collected in connection with sensitization to the hapten diphenylcyclopropenone (DPC). The TCR comes from a young woman with alopecia areata. Some clones in this sample may be carry-over from other donors' samples. The CDR3 here is CASSLLNSPLHF. CDR3 DNA sequence: TGTGCCAGCAGTTTATTGAATTCACCCCTCCACTTT.